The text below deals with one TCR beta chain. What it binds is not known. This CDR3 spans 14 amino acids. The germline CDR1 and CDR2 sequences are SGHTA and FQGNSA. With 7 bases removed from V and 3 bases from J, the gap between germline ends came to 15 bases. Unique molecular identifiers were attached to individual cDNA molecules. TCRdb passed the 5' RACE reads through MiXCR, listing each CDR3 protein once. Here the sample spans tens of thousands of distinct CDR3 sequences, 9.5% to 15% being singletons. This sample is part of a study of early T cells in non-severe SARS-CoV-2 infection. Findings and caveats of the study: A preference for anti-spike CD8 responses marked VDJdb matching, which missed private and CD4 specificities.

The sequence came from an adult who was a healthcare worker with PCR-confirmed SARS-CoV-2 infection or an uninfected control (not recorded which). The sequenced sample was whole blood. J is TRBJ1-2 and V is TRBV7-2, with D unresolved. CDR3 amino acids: CASTSSPGYYGYTF. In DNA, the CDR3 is TGTGCCAGCACCTCCTCGCCTGGATACTATGGCTACACCTTC.